These 26 T cell receptor beta chains share one sample of origin, sequenced in a study of blood T cell repertoires in COVID-19. Profiling relied on immunoSEQ multiplex PCR, and the TCRdb table lists in-frame clones only, not all of them. The repertoire holds approximately 240,000 clones, with about 85% as singletons. Sequencing input: peripheral blood. All receptors come from a woman aged 18-30 years who had recovered from COVID-19.

This clone was picked up a small number of times. The V and J genes are TRBV27 and TRBJ1-1; D might be TRBD1 (5 bases). Germline values: CDR1 MNHEY, CDR2 SMNVEV (reference sequence). Trimming cost V 2 bases and J 1 base, with 8 bases left between them. The length of the CDR3 is 14 residues. The DNA for the CDR3 is TGTGCCAGCAGTTTAATCCAGGGGAACACTGAAGCTTTCTTT. It codes for CASSLIQGNTEAFF.

The chain employs TRBV4-3 and TRBJ1-4; unclear D gene. The V and J ends lost 2 bases and 5 bases respectively, with 9 bases between them. The CDR3 has 14 residues. CDR1 and CDR2 from the germline V gene are LGHNA and YSLEER. The CDR3 spells CASSQLTGNEKLFF. The CDR3 region has the DNA TGCGCCAGCAGCCAACTCACCGGGAATGAAAAACTGTTTTTT.

CDR3 residues: CASRGGDGTGAYEQYF. The CDR3 DNA follows: TGTGCCAGCAGAGGTGGTGACGGGACAGGGGCCTACGAGCAGTACTTC. The rearrangement uses TRBV5-6 and TRBJ2-7, with 10 bases identical to TRBD1. The V segment lost 5 bases and the J segment 2 bases; nucleotides outside the gene matches: 10. The CDR3 has 16 residues. CDR1 is SGHDT and CDR2 is YYEEEE in the germline V gene.

The chain recombines TRBV19 with TRBJ2-5; 11 bases map to TRBD1. The germline gives CDR1 LNHDA, CDR2 SQIVND (reference sequence). V shed 6 bases and J 5 bases; nucleotides not matched to a gene: 5. This CDR3 region has 14 residues. CDR3 bases: TGTGCCAGTAGCATCGGACAGGGGGCGGAGACCCAGTACTTC. This translates into CASSIGQGAETQYF.

The chain carries TRBV20-1 and TRBJ2-1; D unresolved. There are 10 residues in the CDR3. Germline values: CDR1 DFQATT, CDR2 SNEGSKA (reference sequence). V shed 5 bases and J shed 9 bases, with 8 bases lying between them. DNA for the CDR3: TGCAGTGCTTGGTCAGGTGAGCAGTTCTTC. Translation: CSAWSGEQFF.

The chain links TRBV6-5 to TRBJ2-7, with D possibly TRBD2 on 5 matching bases. The germline V gene has CDR1 MNHEY and CDR2 SVGAGI. V gave up 2 bases and J gave up 4 bases, with 15 bases separating them. This CDR3 contains 15 residues. The CDR3 coding sequence is TGTGCCAGCAGTTACCTCCAGGTAGGAGGATACGAGCAGTACTTC. This codes for CASSYLQVGGYEQYF.

The genes are TRBV24-1 and TRBJ2-3, with 12 bases matching TRBD2. The CDR3 has 17 residues. V was pared by 3 bases and J by 2 bases, with 5 bases of the junction left unmatched. CDR1 and CDR2 from the germline V gene are KGHDR and SFDVKD. The chain's CDR3 is CATSDPTSGGSTDTQYF. The CDR3 DNA follows: TGTGCCACCAGTGATCCGACTAGCGGGGGCTCCACAGATACGCAGTATTTT.

CDR3 sequence: CASSVLQGYGYTF. The CDR3 DNA follows: TGTGCCAGCAGCGTATTACAGGGCTATGGCTACACCTTC. The gene calls are TRBV9 and TRBJ1-2; TRBD1 might be the D (6 bases). V was shortened by 1 base and J by 4 bases, with 8 bases between the two germline ends. This CDR3 spans 13 amino acids. Germline values: CDR1 SGDLS, CDR2 YYNGEE.

The V call is TRBV10-2, the J call TRBJ2-1, with D maybe TRBD1 (6 bases). The CDR3 extends over 13 amino acids. CDR1 and CDR2 (germline): WSHSY, SAAADI. The V end lost 8 bases, the J end lost 7 bases, and 15 bases lay between the germline ends. This chain's CDR3 is CASLTGKGNEQFF. The CDR3 DNA sequence: TGCGCCAGCCTTACAGGGAAGGGGAATGAGCAGTTCTTC.

The chain is built from TRBV6-2 or TRBV6-3 and TRBJ1-1; weak D call: TRBD1 (6 bases). The CDR3 contains 15 residues. Trimming pared 2 bases from V and 7 bases from J, leaving 17 bases between. The germline gives CDR1 MNHEY, CDR2 SVGEGT. The CDR3 spells CASSYPPEGEDEAFF. CDR3 sequence (DNA): TGTGCCAGCAGTTACCCCCCCGAGGGGGAAGATGAAGCTTTCTTT.

The chain has TRBV6-5 and TRBJ2-7; possibly TRBD1 for D (6 bases). V was trimmed by 9 bases and J by 3 bases, leaving 15 bases between them. CDR1 MNHEY and CDR2 SVGAGI come from the germline V gene. The CDR3 loop spans 13 amino acids. The CDR3 is CASSQGLSYEQYF. The CDR3 nucleotides are TGTGCCAGTTCACAGGGCCTAAGCTACGAGCAGTACTTC.

The J gene is TRBJ2-7, the V gene TRBV6-4, with D maybe TRBD1 (7 bases). The V gene lost 0 bases and the J gene lost 4 bases, with 22 bases spanning the gap. From germline, CDR1 is MRHNA and CDR2 SNTAGT. The CDR3 runs to 18 residues. As DNA, the CDR3 is TGTGCCAGCAGTGACTCAACTAACAGGGGACTCCTCGGGTACGAGCAGTACTTC. It specifies CASSDSTNRGLLGYEQYF.

The chain has TRBV6-4 and TRBJ2-7; 11 nucleotides agree with TRBD2. Germline V gives CDR1 MRHNA, CDR2 SNTAGT. V gave up 0 bases and J gave up 8 bases; unmatched junction bases: 6. The CDR3 sequence is 15 residues long. The CDR3 bases are TGTGCCAGCAGTGACTCCTCACTAGCGGGAGTTAAGCAGTACTTC. This codes for CASSDSSLAGVKQYF.

This chain uses TRBV20-1 with TRBJ1-5, with D perhaps TRBD1 (6 bases). Trimming pared 3 bases from V and 0 bases from J, leaving 12 bases between. Germline V gives CDR1 DFQATT, CDR2 SNEGSKA (reference sequence). The CDR3 is 15 residues long. CDR3 bases: TGCAGTGCTAGTGGGGCAGGGGATAGCAATCAGCCCCAGCATTTT. Translated: CSASGAGDSNQPQHF.

V and J are TRBV2 and TRBJ1-2, with 9 bases lining up with TRBD1. The CDR3 covers 16 residues. V shed 5 bases, J shed 1 base, and the junction held 8 bases outside the gene matches. Germline V CDR1 and CDR2: SNHLY, FYNNEI. The CDR3 loop reads CASSLDRGGDNYGYTF. Here the CDR3 DNA reads TGTGCCAGCAGTCTGGACAGGGGAGGGGATAACTATGGCTACACCTTC.

V usage is TRBV18 and J usage is TRBJ2-7; 13 positions match TRBD2. J lost 7 bases, V lost 1 base, and 1 base had no gene match. Germline CDR1 reads KGHSH; CDR2 reads LQKENI. This CDR3 spans 14 amino acids. CDR3 amino acids: CASSPLGLAGEQYF. CDR3 nucleotide sequence: TGTGCCAGCTCACCACTGGGACTAGCGGGGGAGCAGTACTTC.

The chain is built from TRBV4-2 and TRBJ2-7; D perhaps matches TRBD1 (6 bases). CDR1 and CDR2 (germline): LGHNA, YNFKEQ. The CDR3 is 16 residues long. V was cut by 1 base and J by 0 bases, with 13 bases left in between. In nucleotides, the CDR3 is TGTGCCAGCAGCCAAGTGGGGGCTGACACCTCCTACGAGCAGTACTTC. Translating gives CASSQVGADTSYEQYF.

The chain employs TRBV25-1 and TRBJ2-1, with 8 bases that match TRBD1. Germline V CDR1 and CDR2: MGHDK, SYGVNS. After removal of 8 bases from V and 6 bases from J, the junction contained 6 bases not matched to a gene. This CDR3 region has 13 residues. CDR3 residues: CASSGGASNEQFF. In nucleotides, the CDR3 is TGTGCCAGCTCAGGGGGCGCGAGCAATGAGCAGTTCTTC. Variable domain in full (rest from reference TRBV25-1 and TRBJ2-1): EADIYQTPRYLVIGTGKKITLECSQTMGHDKMYWYQQDPGMELHLIHYSYGVNSTEKGDLSSESTVSRIRTEHFPLTLESARPSHTSQYLCASSGGASNEQFFGPGTRLTVL.

V and J are TRBV29-1 and TRBJ2-3; D gene uncertain. Deletions cut 3 bases from V and 0 bases from J, with 4 bases between. The CDR3 has 12 residues. The V gene's germline CDR1 is SQVTM and CDR2 ANQGSEA. The CDR3 DNA is TGCAGCGTTGAGGCTAGCACAGATACGCAGTATTTT. Encoded protein: CSVEASTDTQYF.

V gene TRBV19 combines with J gene TRBJ1-5; the D gene is possibly TRBD1 (5 bases). The V and J ends lost 4 bases and 1 base respectively, with 14 bases between them. The CDR3 runs 16 residues. Germline V CDR1 and CDR2: LNHDA, SQIVND (reference sequence). The CDR3 nucleotides are TGTGCCAGTAGTAGTTGGGACTCGGAAAGCAATCAGCCCCAGCATTTT. Its translation is CASSSWDSESNQPQHF.

V and J are TRBV7-2 and TRBJ2-7; a weak D match, TRBD2 (5 bases). Germline V CDR1 and CDR2: SGHTA, FQGNSA. The CDR3 spans 14 residues. V lost 0 bases to trimming and J lost 2 bases, with 8 bases between them. The CDR3 loop is CASSLAGVTYEQYF. The CDR3 DNA is TGTGCCAGCAGCTTAGCGGGAGTCACCTACGAGCAGTACTTC.

This clone showed up just once. The J gene is TRBJ1-1, the V gene TRBV6-1; no reliable D call. Looked up from germline, CDR1 is MNHNS and CDR2 is SASEGT. V was cut by 0 bases and J by 7 bases, with 9 bases left in between. The CDR3 totals 13 residues. The CDR3 DNA sequence: TGTGCCAGCAGTGAAGCGTTAAACGGTGAAGCTTTCTTT. It is translated as CASSEALNGEAFF.

The gene calls are TRBV29-1 and TRBJ2-1; 8 nucleotides align to TRBD2. The CDR3 is 14 amino acids. Trimming cost V 8 bases and J 3 bases; bases outside gene matches: 9. From germline, CDR1 is SQVTM and CDR2 ANQGSEA. The CDR3 region has the DNA TGCAGCCTCAAGACCGGGACTAGCTACAATGAGCAGTTCTTC. Amino acid sequence: CSLKTGTSYNEQFF.

The V call is TRBV5-1, the J call TRBJ2-5; TRBD1 matches 7 bases. This CDR3 has 18 amino acids. V was pared by 2 bases and J by 1 base, with 14 bases of the junction left unmatched. Per the germline V gene, CDR1 is SGHRS and CDR2 is YFSETQ. The CDR3 loop is CASSFSLLTGTVQETQYF. In DNA, the CDR3 is TGCGCCAGCAGCTTCTCCTTATTAACCGGGACAGTCCAAGAGACCCAGTACTTC.

CDR3: CASSLGAGADNEQFF. CDR3 nucleotide sequence: TGTGCCAGCAGTTTGGGGGCAGGGGCGGACAATGAGCAGTTCTTC. The chain joins TRBV28 to TRBJ2-1; weak D call: TRBD1 (6 bases). The CDR3 is made up of 15 amino acids. The germline V and J ends were trimmed by 3 bases and 5 bases, with 14 bases remaining between them. Germline CDR1 and CDR2: MDHEN and SYDVKM.

This clone was counted a few times. The V and J genes are TRBV7-6 and TRBJ1-6, with a tentative D call TRBD1 (6 bases). This CDR3 spans 14 amino acids. Per the germline V gene, CDR1 is SGHVS and CDR2 is FNYEAQ. V lost 4 bases and J 6 bases, leaving 10 bases between the germline ends. The CDR3, as DNA: TGTGCCAGCAGCTCCGGGACAACTAATTCACCCCTCCACTTT. It yields the protein CASSSGTTNSPLHF.